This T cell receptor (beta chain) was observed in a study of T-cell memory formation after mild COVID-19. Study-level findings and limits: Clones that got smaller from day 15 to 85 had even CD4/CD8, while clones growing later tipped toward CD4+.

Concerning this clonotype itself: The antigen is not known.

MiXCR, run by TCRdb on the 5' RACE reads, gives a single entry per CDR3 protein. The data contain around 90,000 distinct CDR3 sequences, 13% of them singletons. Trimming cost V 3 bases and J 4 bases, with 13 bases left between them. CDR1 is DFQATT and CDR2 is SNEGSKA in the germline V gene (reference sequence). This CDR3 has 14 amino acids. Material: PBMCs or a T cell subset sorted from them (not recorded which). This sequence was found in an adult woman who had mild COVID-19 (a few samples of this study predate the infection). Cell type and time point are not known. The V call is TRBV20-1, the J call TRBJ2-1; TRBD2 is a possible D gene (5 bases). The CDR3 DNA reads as TGCAGTGCTAGTTTGCCTGGGGAGTACAATGAGCAGTTCTTC. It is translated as CSASLPGEYNEQFF.